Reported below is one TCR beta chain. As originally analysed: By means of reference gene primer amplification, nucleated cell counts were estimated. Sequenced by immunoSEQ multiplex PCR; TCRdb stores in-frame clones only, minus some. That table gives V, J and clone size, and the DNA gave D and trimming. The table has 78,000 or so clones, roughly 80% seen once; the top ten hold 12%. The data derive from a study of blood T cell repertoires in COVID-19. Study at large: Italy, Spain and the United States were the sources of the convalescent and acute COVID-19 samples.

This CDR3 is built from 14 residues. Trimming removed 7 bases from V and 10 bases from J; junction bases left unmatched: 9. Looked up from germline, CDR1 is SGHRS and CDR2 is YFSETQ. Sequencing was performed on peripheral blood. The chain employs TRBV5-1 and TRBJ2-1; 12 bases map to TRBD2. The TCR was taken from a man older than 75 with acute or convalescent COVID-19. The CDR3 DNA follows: TGCGCCAGCGAGGGACTAGCGGGCCATGGGGAGCAGTTCTTC. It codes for CASEGLAGHGEQFF.